This T cell receptor (beta chain) was retrieved from a study of T cells after yellow fever vaccination. TCRdb itself ran the 5' RACE reads through MiXCR, one entry per CDR3 protein. The sample includes 450,000 to 550,000 distinct CDR3 sequences, 15% to 20% of them seen just once. The germline CDR1 and CDR2 sequences are SGHVS and FQNEAQ. The V gene lost 3 bases and the J gene lost 2 bases, with 9 bases spanning the gap. CDR3 length: 14 residues. Source: PBMCs, taken 15 days after the yellow fever booster vaccination. This chain links TRBV7-8 with TRBJ2-3; D call uncertain. This TCR derives from a man aged 25 to 45 who received the YFV17D yellow fever vaccine. The CDR3 here is CASSFSPNTDTQYF. The DNA for the CDR3 is TGTGCCAGCAGCTTTTCCCCCAACACAGATACGCAGTATTTT.